The T cell receptor beta chain described here comes from a study of cytomegalovirus exposure and HLA in healthy donors. Although they were nominally healthy when sampled, donors likely had unrecorded immune exposures. 13 Jbeta primers and 60 Vbeta primers were used for the PCR. The data were produced by immunoSEQ multiplex PCR, yet TCRdb's version contains in-frame clones alone and is incomplete. This table holds fewer than 200,000 clones, around 65% found once. Study-level points and caveats: In a later analysis, CMV-associated beta chains were mostly HLA-associated, it appeared. The investigators catalogued 150 to 200 TCR beta chains as cytomegalovirus-associated.

Comment on this clone: What it recognizes is unknown.

Source material: PBMCs. The TCR sequence derives from a woman between 40 and 55 years old in good health and CMV-seropositive.

CDR3 region: CASSSGLEGETQYF. CDR3 sequence (DNA): TGCGCCAGCAGCTCCGGACTGGAAGGAGAGACCCAGTACTTC. The chain employs TRBV5-1 and TRBJ2-5; D might be TRBD2 (5 bases). Between the trimmed V and J ends, which lost 3 bases and 4 bases, there was a span of 13 bases. The CDR3 spans 14 residues. Per germline, CDR1 SGHRS and CDR2 YFSETQ.